The 28 T cell receptor beta chains presented below share a single source sample, sequenced in a study of CD8+ T cells in alopecia areata (dated by TCRdb to between 2017 and 2018). The library was prepared using the immunoSEQ multiplex PCR assay. To provide template for TCR sequencing, every sample had RNA extracted and reverse transcribed into cDNA. The source is immuneACCESS, and TCRdb retained only in-frame sequences with V and J called. Part of the clones is not carried over; for the studies checked, unresolved V genes explain less than half of this, and the remainder is unexplained. Recorded for this sample are 120,000 or so clones; under 40% of them occurred a single time. The ten largest account for approximately 3% of the sample. Sequencing input: CD4+ T cells sorted from blood. Receptor source: a human donor with alopecia areata.

This clone was picked up a small number of times. This chain links TRBV7-2 with TRBJ2-1, with TRBD2 identical over 8 bases. V was pared by 6 bases and J by 6 bases, with 7 bases of the junction left unmatched. The germline gives CDR1 SGHTA, CDR2 FQGNSA. The CDR3 loop spans 14 amino acids. The CDR3 region is CASRHGGASNEQFF. DNA for the CDR3: TGTGCCAGCAGACACGGGGGGGCAAGCAATGAGCAGTTCTTC.

The V call is TRBV9, the J call TRBJ2-3; D gene ambiguous. CDR1 SGDLS and CDR2 YYNGEE come from the germline V gene. The CDR3 covers 15 residues. V was cut by 0 bases and J by 5 bases, with 13 bases left in between. The CDR3 sequence is CASSVVDGVIDTQYF. As DNA, the CDR3 is TGTGCCAGCAGCGTAGTTGATGGAGTTATAGATACGCAGTATTTT.

This chain joins TRBV29-1 and TRBJ1-2; the D is unclear. The germline gives CDR1 SQVTM, CDR2 ANQGSEA. The CDR3 spans 12 residues. Trimming shortened V by 5 bases and J by 4 bases, and 11 bases separated the two germline ends. CDR3 in amino acids: CSVLEGLYGYTF. CDR3 DNA: TGCAGCGTTCTGGAGGGTCTCTATGGCTACACCTTC.

V usage is TRBV5-1 and J usage is TRBJ2-2, with D possibly matching TRBD2 (6 bases). The CDR3 extends over 15 amino acids. The germline V gene has CDR1 SGHRS and CDR2 YFSETQ. Trimming removed 0 bases from V and 2 bases from J, with 8 bases in between. This CDR3 reads CASSLARGNTGELFF. The CDR3 DNA is TGCGCCAGCAGCTTGGCGCGGGGTAACACCGGGGAGCTGTTTTTT.

This clone was counted between two and nine times. This sequence joins TRBV7-3 and TRBJ2-1; 12 nucleotides agree with TRBD1. The CDR3 runs 15 residues. V trimming: 5 bases; J trimming: 10 bases; junction bases outside the gene matches: 9. The germline V gene encodes CDR1 SGHTA and CDR2 FQGTGA. The CDR3 spells CASSPGDRGRGEQFF. For the CDR3, the DNA is TGTGCCAGCAGCCCTGGGGACAGGGGGCGAGGGGAGCAGTTCTTC.

The chain has TRBV4-1 and TRBJ2-3; D might be TRBD1 (6 bases). V was pared by 3 bases and J by 3 bases, with 16 bases between. This CDR3 spans 16 amino acids. From germline, CDR1 is MGHRA and CDR2 YSYEKL. The CDR3: CASSQPTQGRTDTQYF. Written as DNA, the CDR3 is TGCGCCAGCAGCCAGCCCACCCAGGGGAGAACAGATACGCAGTATTTT.

The CDR3 nucleotides read TGTGCCAGCAGTTTCTCCGGGACGGAGTCCTACGAGCAGTACTTC. It yields the protein CASSFSGTESYEQYF. V and J are TRBV28 and TRBJ2-7, with D possibly being TRBD1 or TRBD2 (5 bases each). The germline V gene encodes CDR1 MDHEN and CDR2 SYDVKM. Trimming removed 3 bases from V and 1 base from J, with 13 bases in between. There are 15 residues in the CDR3.

The genes are TRBV12-5 and TRBJ1-5; D gene uncertain. The CDR3 runs to 12 residues. Germline V gives CDR1 LGHNT, CDR2 FRNRAP. V lost 4 bases to trimming and J lost 11 bases, with 12 bases between them. CDR3 nucleotides: TGTGCTAGTGGTTCCCCGGACCTTGCCCAGCATTTT. Amino acid sequence: CASGSPDLAQHF.

The V and J genes are TRBV4-3 and TRBJ2-1, with 9 positions matching TRBD2. The V segment lost 1 base and the J segment 4 bases; nucleotides outside the gene matches: 2. The CDR3 is 15 residues long. The germline CDR1 and CDR2 sequences are LGHNA and YSLEER. CDR3 DNA sequence: TGCGCCAGCAGCCAAGTCCTAGCGGGGTACAATGAGCAGTTCTTC. It is translated as CASSQVLAGYNEQFF.

The rearrangement uses TRBV5-1 and TRBJ2-1, with D perhaps given as TRBD1 or TRBD2 (5 bases each). Germline loops: CDR1 SGHRS, CDR2 YFSETQ. The CDR3 extends over 16 amino acids. V lost 0 bases and J 6 bases, leaving 16 bases between the germline ends. The CDR3 DNA reads as TGCGCCAGCAGCTTGGCCGCCGTTGTGGGACCCAATGAGCAGTTCTTC. Translating it yields CASSLAAVVGPNEQFF.

The chain is built from TRBV5-1 and TRBJ2-2; no firm D call. The length of the CDR3 is 12 residues. The germline V and J ends were trimmed by 5 bases and 3 bases, with 5 bases remaining between them. CDR1 and CDR2 (germline): SGHRS, YFSETQ. CDR3 sequence: CASSSYTGELFF. For the CDR3, the DNA is TGCGCCAGCAGTTCCTACACCGGGGAGCTGTTTTTT.

V gene TRBV7-2 combines with J gene TRBJ1-2; 10 bases fit TRBD1. Germline CDR1 and CDR2: SGHTA and FQGNSA. The CDR3 is made up of 14 amino acids. The V segment lost 5 bases and the J segment 7 bases; nucleotides outside the gene matches: 7. This CDR3 is CASSLQGQGFGYTF. In DNA, the CDR3 is TGTGCCAGCAGCCTCCAGGGACAGGGGTTTGGCTACACCTTC.

This sequence joins TRBV7-9 and TRBJ2-7, with D perhaps being TRBD1 or TRBD2 (5 bases each). This CDR3 is 14 amino acids long. CDR1 is SEHNR and CDR2 is FQNEAQ in the germline V gene (reference sequence). Trimming removed 1 base at V and 0 bases at J, with 7 bases between. CDR3 nucleotides: TGTGCCAGCAGCTTAGGGGACGTCTCCTACGAGCAGTACTTC. Encoded protein: CASSLGDVSYEQYF.

This chain uses TRBV30 with TRBJ2-1, with 7 bases identical to TRBD2. Germline CDR1 reads GTSNPN; CDR2 reads SVGIG (reference sequence). J was trimmed by 3 bases and V by 2 bases; bases with no gene match: 4. The CDR3 spans 14 residues. In DNA, the CDR3 is TGTGCCTGGAGTAAGGGCGGGGGCTACAATGAGCAGTTCTTC. It encodes CAWSKGGGYNEQFF.

This rearrangement joins TRBV4-1 to TRBJ2-7, with D uncertain. Trimming took off 0 bases at V and 2 bases at J, with 11 bases between the two ends. The CDR3 consists of 15 residues. Germline V gene data show CDR1 as MGHRA and CDR2 as YSYEKL. The CDR3 region is CASSQEETRTYEQYF. The CDR3 DNA sequence: TGCGCCAGCAGCCAAGAGGAGACAAGGACCTACGAGCAGTACTTC.

This clone has just a few counts. The genes are TRBV29-1 and TRBJ2-1; 10 bases map to TRBD2. Germline V gene lookup returns CDR1 SQVTM and CDR2 ANQGSEA. This CDR3 contains 14 residues. V was pared by 5 bases and J by 2 bases, with 3 bases of the junction left unmatched. Here the CDR3 reads CSVLSGRAYNEQFF. CDR3 DNA sequence: TGCAGCGTTCTCAGCGGGAGGGCCTACAATGAGCAGTTCTTC.

This clone was seen a few times. The chain links TRBV7-3 to TRBJ2-7; D is unclear. Germline V gene sequence: CDR1 SGHTA, CDR2 FQGTGA. Trimming shortened V by 3 bases and J by 1 base, and 10 bases separated the two germline ends. CDR3 length equals 14 residues. CDR3 protein: CASSLAAYSYEQYF. CDR3 DNA sequence: TGTGCCAGCAGCTTGGCGGCCTATTCCTACGAGCAGTACTTC.

The table lists this clone with a few counts. J is TRBJ2-4 and V is TRBV29-1; D not certain. The V gene lost 4 bases and the J gene lost 0 bases, with 13 bases spanning the gap. CDR1 is SQVTM and CDR2 is ANQGSEA in the germline V gene. This CDR3 spans 15 amino acids. CDR3 region: CSVGYGPAAKNIQYF. For the CDR3, the DNA is TGCAGCGTTGGATATGGGCCAGCAGCCAAAAACATTCAGTACTTC.

The genes are TRBV19 and TRBJ2-5; D is undetermined. The CDR3 covers 13 residues. Trimming removed 3 bases at V and 3 bases at J, with 8 bases between. Germline CDR1 reads LNHDA; CDR2 reads SQIVND (reference sequence). The CDR3 DNA follows: TGTGCCAGTAGTATCGTGATGAAAGAGACCCAGTACTTC. Its translation: CASSIVMKETQYF.

The chain combines TRBV7-8 with TRBJ1-1; possibly TRBD1 for D (6 bases). Germline lookup yields CDR1 SGHVS and CDR2 FQNEAQ. With 5 bases removed from V and 0 bases from J, the gap between germline ends came to 16 bases. The CDR3 is made up of 16 amino acids. Written as DNA, the CDR3 is TGTGCCAGCAGCCGGAATTACAGGGAAATGAACACTGAAGCTTTCTTT. It yields the protein CASSRNYREMNTEAFF.

V and J are TRBV5-6 and TRBJ2-7; unclear D gene. V lost 4 bases to trimming and J lost 1 base, with 12 bases between them. The V gene's germline CDR1 is SGHDT and CDR2 YYEEEE. The CDR3 is made up of 14 amino acids. The CDR3 bases are TGTGCCAGCAGCCGGATAGCCTATTCCTACGAGCAGTACTTC. Translation: CASSRIAYSYEQYF.

The chain uses TRBV30 and TRBJ2-1, with a weak D call TRBD2 (6 bases). This CDR3 contains 13 residues. CDR1 GTSNPN and CDR2 SVGIG come from the germline V gene (reference sequence). V shed 8 bases and J shed 7 bases, with 18 bases lying between them. CDR3 residues: CAGGPTLGNEQFF. CDR3 DNA sequence: TGTGCCGGAGGGCCAACCCTAGGGAATGAGCAGTTCTTC.

This clone occurred a few times. The V and J genes are TRBV29-1 and TRBJ1-2; TRBD1 agrees at 9 bases. Trimming cost V 4 bases and J 6 bases; bases outside gene matches: 6. The CDR3 covers 13 residues. Germline CDR1 is SQVTM and CDR2 is ANQGSEA. CDR3 in DNA: TGCAGCGTTGTAGGACAGGGGAGGAATGGCTACACCTTC. Translated, it gives CSVVGQGRNGYTF.

The V and J genes are TRBV7-3 and TRBJ2-5; TRBD2 aligns across 14 bases. J gave up 6 bases and V 5 bases, and 11 bases lay outside the gene matches. The CDR3 is 17 residues long. Germline-derived CDR1 and CDR2 are SGHTA and FQGTGA. The CDR3 is CASSQGGGTSGRKTQYF. CDR3 DNA: TGTGCCAGCAGCCAAGGGGGAGGGACTAGCGGGAGAAAGACCCAGTACTTC.

This chain joins TRBV7-3 and TRBJ1-1; D is unresolved. The germline V and J ends were trimmed by 3 bases and 5 bases, with 10 bases remaining between them. Germline V gives CDR1 SGHTA, CDR2 FQGTGA. The CDR3 totals 13 residues. Written as DNA, the CDR3 is TGTGCCAGCAGCTTGGACCCGAGGACTGAAGCTTTCTTT. This sequence encodes CASSLDPRTEAFF.

V is TRBV30 and J is TRBJ2-7; D may be TRBD1 or TRBD2 (7 bases each). This CDR3 has 14 amino acids. Between the trimmed V and J ends, which lost 1 base and 5 bases, there was a span of 15 bases. Germline loops: CDR1 GTSNPN, CDR2 SVGIG (reference sequence). CDR3 residues: CAWSGDRAGDEQYF. CDR3 in DNA: TGTGCCTGGAGTGGTGACAGGGCGGGGGACGAGCAGTACTTC.

This clone was seen more than once but under ten times. DNA for the CDR3: TGTGCCAGCAGCCACGGTACAGGGGACTATGGCTACACCTTC. This sequence encodes CASSHGTGDYGYTF. The genes are TRBV4-2 and TRBJ1-2, with 7 bases lining up with TRBD1. CDR1 and CDR2 from the germline V gene are LGHNA and YNFKEQ. CDR3 length: 14 amino acids. Trimming at V came to 3 bases and at J to 3 bases, leaving 4 bases not matched to a gene.

This chain joins TRBV30 and TRBJ1-3; D remains unclear. There are 15 residues in the CDR3. With 8 bases removed from V and 0 bases from J, the gap between germline ends came to 17 bases. Germline V CDR1 and CDR2: GTSNPN, SVGIG (reference sequence). The CDR3 sequence is CAGFDVRSSGNTIYF. The DNA for the CDR3 is TGTGCCGGATTTGACGTTCGGAGCTCTGGAAACACCATATATTTT.